This section outlines one T cell receptor (beta chain) sequence together with its context. The entry originates in a study of OX40 agonist ivuxolimab in advanced cancers. Study-level background: At 82.7% male, the cohort had a mean age of around 56 years, ranging from about 20 to 79.

CDR1 is MNHGY and CDR2 is SVAAGI in the germline V gene. Trimming left V 4 bases short and J 8 bases short, with 9 bases between. This CDR3 region has 12 residues. Libraries were prepared by immunoSEQ multiplex PCR; TCRdb keeps only in-frame clonotypes and omits some of them. This sample carries about 69,000 clones, 85% to 90% of them seen once, and the ten largest clones take about 5.9%. The source is an adult with an advanced solid tumor such as melanoma, head and neck, liver or kidney cancer. The source was CD4+ or CD8+ T cells sorted from blood, collected in a trial of the OX40 agonist ivuxolimab. The rearrangement links TRBV6-9 to TRBJ1-5; D unresolved. This CDR3 is CASSLRQKPQHF. CDR3 in DNA: TGTGCCAGCAGTTTACGCCAGAAGCCCCAGCATTTT.